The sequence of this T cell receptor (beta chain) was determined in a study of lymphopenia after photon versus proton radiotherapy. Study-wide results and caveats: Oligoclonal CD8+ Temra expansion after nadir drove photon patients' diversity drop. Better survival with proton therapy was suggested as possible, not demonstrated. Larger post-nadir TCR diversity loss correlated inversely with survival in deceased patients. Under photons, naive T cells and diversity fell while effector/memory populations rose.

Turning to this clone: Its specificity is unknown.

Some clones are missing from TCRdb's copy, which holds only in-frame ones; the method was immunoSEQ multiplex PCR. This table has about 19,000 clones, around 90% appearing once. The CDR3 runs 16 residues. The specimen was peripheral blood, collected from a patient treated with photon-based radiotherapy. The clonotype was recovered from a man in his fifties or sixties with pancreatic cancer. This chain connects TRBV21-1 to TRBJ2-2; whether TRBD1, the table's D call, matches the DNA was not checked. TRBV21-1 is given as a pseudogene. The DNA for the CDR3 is TGTGCCAGCAGCAAACCCCGGGACATAGGCCCCGGGGAGCTGTTTTTT. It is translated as CASSKPRDIGPGELFF.